Here is one TCR beta chain with its context. Its specificity is unknown. V was trimmed by 6 bases and J by 1 base, leaving 15 bases between them. The germline V gene has CDR1 KGHSH and CDR2 LQKENI. The CDR3 is made up of 15 amino acids. The data were obtained in a study of OX40 agonist ivuxolimab in advanced cancers. About the study: A diagnosis of hepatocellular carcinoma, melanoma, renal cell or head and neck cancer was present in dose-escalation patients. Partial responses were observed in three patients, of whom one had hepatocellular carcinoma and two had cutaneous melanoma.

Sequencing used immunoSEQ multiplex PCR; TCRdb keeps in-frame clones, though not all of them. This table has under 50,000 clones, around 85% appearing once. General observations from the study: In CD8+ T cells, expanded clones were on average more numerous than in CD4+.

The V and J genes are TRBV18 and TRBJ1-1; D possibly corresponds to TRBD1 (6 bases). This clonotype was sampled from an adult with an advanced solid tumor such as melanoma, head and neck, liver or kidney cancer. The starting material was CD4+ or CD8+ T cells sorted from blood, obtained in a trial of the OX40 agonist ivuxolimab. The CDR3: CASSNRDGANTEAFF. CDR3 bases: TGTGCCAGCTCGAACAGGGACGGGGCGAACACTGAAGCTTTCTTT.